One T cell receptor beta chain is described in this entry. The source of the sample is a study of blood T cell repertoires in COVID-19. About the research overall: Acute and convalescent COVID-19 specimens originated in the United States, Italy and Spain. The cDNA or gDNA used as material had been derived from T cells, B-cell-depleted T cells, or PBMCs.

Authors' data handling: By means of reference gene primer amplification, nucleated cell counts were estimated. The assay was immunoSEQ multiplex PCR, and TCRdb's table has in-frame clones only and misses some. D and trimming come from the DNA, and the V and J calls and clone size come from that table. The sample contains 30,000 to 40,000 clones, about nine tenths of which appear only once. V shed 6 bases and J 5 bases; nucleotides not matched to a gene: 10. This CDR3 has 14 residues. The germline V gene has CDR1 MNHEY and CDR2 SVGAGI. Material for sequencing was peripheral blood. This receptor was identified in a man aged 60 to 75 with active COVID-19. This sequence joins TRBV6-5 and TRBJ2-7; 7 nucleotides line up with TRBD1. This CDR3 is CASRTGSQVHEQYF. In nucleotides, the CDR3 is TGTGCCAGCAGGACAGGGTCACAGGTACACGAGCAGTACTTC.